A selection of T cell receptor beta chains follows, all from one sample in a study of control samples from healthy donors and cancer patients. TCRdb keeps only in-frame clones here, not all; method: immunoSEQ multiplex PCR. This sample has under 200,000 clones, with roughly 94% found just once. The sample comprised PBMCs. The receptors here all came from a man between 60 and 75 years old with colorectal cancer. Both conserved end residues are part of each CDR3. D genes are given only for firm matches.

j_call,v_call,d_call,cdr3_nt,cdr3_aa
TRBJ1-1,TRBV5-4,.,TGTGCCAGCAGCTCGCCGGGGCAGACGAACACTGAAGCTTTCTTT,CASSSPGQTNTEAFF
TRBJ1-1,TRBV12-3/TRBV12-4,.,TGTGCCAGCACGACCATGGGGAGGACTGAAGCTTTCTTT,CASTTMGRTEAFF
TRBJ2-3,TRBV10-3,.,TGTGCCATCAGTGAGTCGATGGGCCGGCAGGGAGCAGATACGCAGTATTTT,CAISESMGRQGADTQYF
TRBJ2-7,TRBV4-3,.,TGCGCCAGCAGCCAAGTAGAAGGAAACGAGCAGTACTTC,CASSQVEGNEQYF
TRBJ1-2,TRBV19,TRBD1,TGTGCCAGTAGTATGACAGGGGGCCGAAACTATGGCTACACCTTC,CASSMTGGRNYGYTF
TRBJ2-7,TRBV28,.,TGTGCCAGCAGTTTACCTGCCTGGGGCGAGCAGTACTTC,CASSLPAWGEQYF
TRBJ2-5,TRBV19,TRBD1,TGTGCCAGTAGTATGACAGGGAGCAGAGAGACCCAGTACTTC,CASSMTGSRETQYF
TRBJ2-3,TRBV5-1,.,TGCGCCAGCAGCTCCCTCACAGATACGCAGTATTTT,CASSSLTDTQYF
TRBJ1-2,TRBV5-8,TRBD1,TGTGCCAGCAGCCTGACAGGGGTTGGCTACACCTTC,CASSLTGVGYTF
TRBJ1-1,TRBV7-9,TRBD1,TGTGCCAGCAGCTTATCCAGAGCCGGGACAGCCATGAACACTGAAGCTTTCTTT,CASSLSRAGTAMNTEAFF
TRBJ1-2,TRBV19,.,TGTGCCAGTGACCCGGATGGAGCCCCCTATGGCTACACCTTC,CASDPDGAPYGYTF
TRBJ1-2,TRBV7-2,.,TGTGCCAGCAGCTTACTTCGGGGCTACACCTTC,CASSLLRGYTF
TRBJ2-3,TRBV6-5,TRBD2,TGTGCCAGCAGTTACTCGGGGGGGTACACAGATACGCAGTATTTT,CASSYSGGYTDTQYF
TRBJ1-1,TRBV6-2/TRBV6-3,.,TGTGCCAGCAGTCCGCTGAGGGCTGGAGACACTGAAGCTTTCTTT,CASSPLRAGDTEAFF
TRBJ2-1,TRBV5-1,TRBD2,TGCGCCAGCAGCTTGGCCTCTAGCGGGGGCTACAATGAGCAGTTCTTC,CASSLASSGGYNEQFF